The 15 T cell receptor beta chains below all came from one sample that was sequenced in a study of naive CD8 T cells in extremely preterm neonates. Deliveries were elective term cesareans at roughly 35-41 weeks, with no labor or membrane rupture. Data came from immunoSEQ multiplex PCR; TCRdb stores just in-frame clones and leaves some out. The table has some 6,100 clones, 95% to 99% seen once. Input material: naive CD8+ T cells from cord blood. The receptors come from a newborn in good health.

V usage is TRBV27 and J usage is TRBJ1-3; 7 bases align to TRBD1. The CDR3 contains 14 residues. The V segment lost 2 bases and the J segment 2 bases; nucleotides outside the gene matches: 0. Germline values: CDR1 MNHEY, CDR2 SMNVEV (reference sequence). The CDR3 reads CASSLTGAGNTIYF. For the CDR3, the DNA is TGTGCCAGCAGTTTAACAGGGGCTGGAAACACCATATATTTT.

This clone was observed a single time. J is TRBJ2-3 and V is TRBV6-5, with D possibly being TRBD2 (6 bases). The V and J ends lost 0 bases and 4 bases respectively, with 11 bases between them. This CDR3 contains 15 residues. CDR1 and CDR2 from the germline V gene are MNHEY and SVGAGI. The CDR3 is CASSYSWRGPDTQYF. The DNA of the CDR3 is TGTGCCAGCAGTTACTCGTGGCGGGGCCCAGATACGCAGTATTTT.

The V and J genes are TRBV6-6 and TRBJ2-6, with D possibly TRBD1 on 5 matching bases. Germline lookup yields CDR1 MNHNY and CDR2 SVGAGI (reference sequence). Trimming shortened V by 5 bases and J by 4 bases, and 9 bases separated the two germline ends. This CDR3 has 14 residues. CDR3 region: CASSPGRGANVLTF. The CDR3 nucleotides are TGTGCCAGCAGTCCAGGGCGGGGGGCCAACGTCCTGACTTTC.

The V gene is TRBV13, the J gene TRBJ2-5; 7 bases are a match to TRBD1. This CDR3 is built from 17 residues. V was clipped by 0 bases and J by 2 bases; unmatched bases: 9. In germline, CDR1 is PRHDT, CDR2 FYEKMQ (reference sequence). The CDR3: CASSLGRGGASQETQYF. The CDR3 DNA follows: TGTGCCAGCAGCTTAGGCCGAGGGGGCGCCTCGCAAGAGACCCAGTACTTC.

The CDR3 reads CASSVGSFPEETQYF. CDR3 DNA: TGTGCCAGCAGCGTAGGCTCTTTTCCGGAAGAGACCCAGTACTTC. This chain joins TRBV9 and TRBJ2-5; no reliable D call. Trimming took 0 bases from V and 3 from J, leaving 12 bases between them. Germline V CDR1 and CDR2: SGDLS, YYNGEE. This CDR3 has 15 amino acids.

V and J are TRBV14 and TRBJ2-1; 13 bases fit TRBD2. This CDR3 contains 18 residues. The J segment lost 1 base and the V segment lost 3 bases, leaving 6 bases of the junction unmatched. Germline CDR1 SGHDN, CDR2 FVKESK. CDR3 sequence: CASSQLLAGGPSYNEQFF. The CDR3 region has the DNA TGTGCCAGCAGCCAGTTACTAGCGGGAGGGCCGTCCTACAATGAGCAGTTCTTC.

The chain is built from TRBV13 and TRBJ2-2; 10 bases line up with TRBD2. Germline V lookup: CDR1 PRHDT, CDR2 FYEKMQ (reference sequence). The CDR3 is 15 residues long. V was clipped by 1 base and J by 4 bases; unmatched bases: 0. CDR3 nucleotides: TGTGCCAGCAGCTTAGAGCGGGGGGGCACCGGGGAGCTGTTTTTT. It codes for CASSLERGGTGELFF.

This clone was picked up one time. This sequence joins TRBV7-8 and TRBJ2-3, with a weak D call TRBD1 (5 bases). Trimming removed 8 bases at V and 7 bases at J, with 10 bases between. This CDR3 is 11 amino acids long. The germline V gene has CDR1 SGHVS and CDR2 FQNEAQ. Here the CDR3 DNA reads TGTGCCAGCCTCAGGGCCAATACGCAGTATTTT. Translated, it gives CASLRANTQYF.

The table lists this clone with a count of one. The J gene is TRBJ2-7, the V gene TRBV19; 10 positions agree with TRBD2. Trimming at V came to 8 bases and at J to 6 bases, leaving 10 bases not matched to a gene. The CDR3 spans 14 residues. Germline V gene sequence: CDR1 LNHDA, CDR2 SQIVND (reference sequence). CDR3 in DNA: TGTGCCAGTTCCCTAGCGGGAGTGAGTTCCGAGCAGTACTTC. Its translation: CASSLAGVSSEQYF.

J is TRBJ2-1 and V is TRBV15; unclear D gene. The germline gives CDR1 LNHNV, CDR2 YYDKDF (reference sequence). This CDR3 has 14 residues. V gave up 5 bases and J gave up 1 base, with 9 bases separating them. This chain's CDR3 is CATSSPTSYNEQFF. The CDR3 DNA is TGTGCCACCAGCTCCCCGACTTCCTACAATGAGCAGTTCTTC.

The chain joins TRBV6-1 to TRBJ2-7; the D is unclear. This CDR3 is 12 amino acids long. Germline V CDR1 and CDR2: MNHNS, SASEGT. V lost 11 bases to trimming and J lost 0 bases, with 11 bases between them. CDR3 coding DNA: TGTGCCCTAACAGTGCTCTCCTACGAGCAGTACTTC. It codes for CALTVLSYEQYF.

The J gene is TRBJ1-3, the V gene TRBV6-1, with D perhaps TRBD1 (5 bases). With 7 bases removed from V and 7 bases from J, the gap between germline ends came to 11 bases. This CDR3 region has 12 residues. Germline CDR1 reads MNHNS; CDR2 reads SASEGT. The CDR3 protein is CASTVGQNTIYF. In DNA form, the CDR3 reads TGTGCCAGCACCGTGGGGCAGAACACCATATATTTT.

This chain links TRBV27 with TRBJ2-2, with D maybe TRBD2 (5 bases). There are 14 residues in the CDR3. Looked up from germline, CDR1 is MNHEY and CDR2 is SMNVEV (reference sequence). The V end lost 6 bases, the J end lost 5 bases, and 13 bases lay between the germline ends. CDR3 region: CASREGLGTGELFF. CDR3 nucleotide sequence: TGTGCCAGCAGAGAAGGACTTGGTACCGGGGAGCTGTTTTTT.

V usage is TRBV4-1 and J usage is TRBJ2-1; 8 nucleotides align to TRBD2. The junction had 1 base not matched to a gene; V was cut back by 1 base and J by 2 bases. The CDR3 sequence is 15 residues long. Germline CDR1 MGHRA, CDR2 YSYEKL. CDR3 residues: CASSQAGGPYNEQFF. The DNA for the CDR3 is TGCGCCAGCAGCCAAGCGGGGGGGCCCTACAATGAGCAGTTCTTC.

The chain uses TRBV7-9 and TRBJ2-1; 9 bases agree with TRBD2. The CDR3 has 14 amino acids. The junction had 5 bases not matched to a gene; V was cut back by 4 bases and J by 7 bases. The germline gives CDR1 SEHNR, CDR2 FQNEAQ (reference sequence). The CDR3 region has the DNA TGTGCCAGCAGCTACCTAGCGGGAAGGAATGAGCAGTTCTTC. Translation: CASSYLAGRNEQFF. The full variable domain, its missing parts supplied by reference TRBV7-9 and TRBJ2-1, is DTGVSQNPRHKITKRGQNVTFRCDPISEHNRLYWYRQTLGQGPEFLTYFQNEAQLEKSRLLSDRFSAERPKGSFSTLEIQRTEQGDSAMYLCASSYLAGRNEQFFGPGTRLTVL.